This T cell receptor (beta chain) was recovered during a study of blood T cell repertoires in COVID-19. Background on the study: Nucleic acid was either cDNA or gDNA, and it came from T cells, B-cell-depleted T cells, or PBMCs.

Cohorts were assigned according to the clinical history that participants reported. Among Cohort 3 donors, those recovered had two negative PCRs, clearance, or symptom resolution. Only in-frame clones appear in the TCRdb table, and some are missing; sequencing was by immunoSEQ multiplex PCR. This table has about 46,000 clones, 86% appearing once. V lost 0 bases to trimming and J lost 5 bases; unmatched junction nucleotides: 3. The germline gives CDR1 SGDLS, CDR2 YYNGEE. The CDR3 runs 15 residues. This chain joins TRBV9 and TRBJ2-7, with 12 bases identical to TRBD2. Sample: PBMCs or T cells enriched from blood (not recorded which). This TCR came from a woman in her forties or fifties who had recovered from COVID-19. DNA of the CDR3: TGTGCCAGCAGCGTAGGACTAGCGGGAGCCCACGAGCAGTACTTC. It yields the protein CASSVGLAGAHEQYF.